What follows are 29 T cell receptor beta chains derived from one specimen sequenced in a study of cytomegalovirus exposure and HLA in healthy donors (TCRdb year 2017). Library preparation was by the immunoSEQ multiplex PCR assay. The multiplex PCR relied on a mix of 60 forward primers for TCR Vbeta segments and 13 reverse primers for TCR Jbeta segments. TCRdb holds this immuneACCESS table with in-frame rearrangements only. Some clones are missing; in checked studies, unresolved V genes explain under half, and the rest has no known cause. For this sample there are over 65,000 clones; roughly 80% appear just once. The top ten clones comprise 2.5% to 3.5% of the sample. Sequencing input: PBMCs. The receptors stem from a woman under 40 in good health and CMV-seronegative.

The genes are TRBV19 and TRBJ1-4; perhaps TRBD1 as D (5 bases). Germline V gene data show CDR1 as LNHDA and CDR2 as SQIVND (reference sequence). V lost 3 bases and J lost 7, with 12 bases in between. CDR3 length: 14 residues. The CDR3 reads CASSIGGSAEKLFF. The CDR3 region has the DNA TGTGCCAGTAGTATCGGGGGGAGTGCTGAAAAACTGTTTTTT.

The chain carries TRBV15 and TRBJ2-3, with a possible D match to TRBD1 (5 bases). From germline, CDR1 is LNHNV and CDR2 YYDKDF (reference sequence). This CDR3 contains 15 residues. V shed 3 bases and J shed 3 bases, with 13 bases lying between them. The DNA of the CDR3 is TGTGCCACCAGCAGGGAAGGCAGGGATACAGATACGCAGTATTTT. Amino acids: CATSREGRDTDTQYF.

The chain recombines TRBV10-3 with TRBJ2-1; 10 bases line up with TRBD2. This CDR3 contains 15 residues. Germline-derived CDR1 and CDR2 are ENHRY and SYGVKD. V lost 5 bases, J lost 5 bases, and 6 bases stayed unmatched. This chain's CDR3 is CAISKAGGFNNEQFF. CDR3 coding DNA: TGTGCCATCAGTAAAGCGGGGGGGTTTAACAATGAGCAGTTCTTC.

The gene calls are TRBV4-2 and TRBJ1-1; a possible D gene is TRBD1 (5 bases). The V end was cut by 4 bases, the J end by 3 bases, with 18 bases between. The CDR3 runs to 16 residues. CDR1 and CDR2 from the germline V gene are LGHNA and YNFKEQ. CDR3 bases: TGTGCCAGCAGCCGAGTCCGGGGGGGGTCGGACACTGAAGCTTTCTTT. It encodes CASSRVRGGSDTEAFF.

The rearrangement links TRBV4-1 to TRBJ2-3, with D unresolved. With 6 bases removed from V and 2 bases from J, the gap between germline ends came to 6 bases. From germline, CDR1 is MGHRA and CDR2 YSYEKL. CDR3 length equals 12 residues. CDR3 nucleotide sequence: TGCGCCAGCAGACACGTCACAGATACGCAGTATTTT. This sequence encodes CASRHVTDTQYF.

This clone occurred once. The rearrangement joins TRBV27 to TRBJ1-5, with D hard to call. Germline CDR1 reads MNHEY; CDR2 reads SMNVEV (reference sequence). Trimming stripped 8 bases from V and 3 bases from J, with 8 bases between. This CDR3 contains 12 residues. Written as DNA, the CDR3 is TGTGCCAGCCGGAGTTCCAATCAGCCCCAGCATTTT. Translating it yields CASRSSNQPQHF.

The chain is built from TRBV11-2 and TRBJ2-2; possibly TRBD1 for D (5 bases). Trimming removed 1 base from V and 6 bases from J, with 6 bases in between. The CDR3 length is 13 residues. Germline V gives CDR1 SGHAT, CDR2 FQNNGV. CDR3 in amino acids: CASSLVRAGELFF. Written as DNA, the CDR3 is TGTGCCAGCAGCTTAGTCAGGGCCGGGGAGCTGTTTTTT.

Worth noting for this clone: One junction end disagrees with the germline gene, perhaps due to a read error. V usage is TRBV7-7 and J usage is TRBJ2-3; 13 positions agree with TRBD2. The length of the CDR3 is 17 residues. CDR1 and CDR2 from the germline V gene are SSHAT and FNYEAQ (reference sequence). CDR3 sequence: CASSSTSGGFSTDTQYF. CDR3 nucleotide sequence: TGTGCTAGCAGCTCGACTAGCGGGGGGTTTAGCACAGATACGCAGTATTTT.

This clone was seen only once. The chain combines TRBV5-1 with TRBJ2-7; TRBD1 agrees at 8 bases. Germline V gene sequence: CDR1 SGHRS, CDR2 YFSETQ. The trim removed 3 bases at V and 1 base at J, leaving 9 bases unmatched. There are 16 residues in the CDR3. CDR3 sequence (DNA): TGCGCCAGCAGCTGGGCCAGGGACAGGCCGTCCTACGAGCAGTACTTC. Residues: CASSWARDRPSYEQYF.

The chain uses TRBV5-4 and TRBJ1-2, with 9 bases that match TRBD1. The CDR3 has 15 residues. Germline CDR1 is SGHNT and CDR2 is YYREEE (reference sequence). V trimming: 3 bases; J trimming: 7 bases; junction bases outside the gene matches: 10. In nucleotides, the CDR3 is TGTGCCAGCAGCTCTCCGGGACAGGGAGCGGCTGGCTACACCTTC. This codes for CASSSPGQGAAGYTF.

The V gene is TRBV29-1, the J gene TRBJ2-7; 8 bases align to TRBD1. CDR1 SQVTM and CDR2 ANQGSEA come from the germline V gene. The CDR3 sequence is 13 residues long. The ends lost 6 bases at V and 4 bases at J; junction bases unmatched: 8. CDR3 DNA sequence: TGCAGCGTGACGACAGGGGTGGGGTACGAGCAGTACTTC. Its protein product is CSVTTGVGYEQYF.

J is TRBJ1-6 and V is TRBV27; TRBD1 agrees at 10 bases. Germline V CDR1 and CDR2: MNHEY, SMNVEV (reference sequence). CDR3 size: 12 residues. Trimming removed 3 bases from V and 15 bases from J; junction bases left unmatched: 2. The CDR3 loop reads CASSLGQGHLHF. CDR3 in DNA: TGTGCCAGCAGTTTGGGACAGGGGCACCTCCACTTT.

The V and J genes are TRBV27 and TRBJ2-7; 7 nucleotides agree with TRBD2. Germline CDR1 reads MNHEY; CDR2 reads SMNVEV (reference sequence). V shed 8 bases, J shed 0 bases, and the junction held 4 bases outside the gene matches. This CDR3 comprises 13 residues. CDR3: CASSRGDSYEQYF. CDR3 nucleotide sequence: TGTGCCAGCTCCCGGGGGGACTCCTACGAGCAGTACTTC.

This clone was recorded only once. As DNA, the CDR3 is TGTGCCAGCAGCTTTCCGGGGGTGACTGAAGCTTTCTTT. Its protein is CASSFPGVTEAFF. The chain recombines TRBV5-4 with TRBJ1-1; possible D gene TRBD1, 5 bases. V was clipped by 2 bases and J by 5 bases, with 10 bases between them. In germline, CDR1 is SGHNT, CDR2 YYREEE (reference sequence). The CDR3 is 13 residues long.

This clone has a single count. V gene TRBV9 combines with J gene TRBJ2-3; 10 positions agree with TRBD2. Per germline, CDR1 SGDLS and CDR2 YYNGEE. V shed 3 bases, J shed 3 bases, and the junction held 7 bases outside the gene matches. The CDR3 is 16 amino acids. This CDR3 is CASSAQRGGPTDTQYF. The CDR3 DNA follows: TGTGCCAGCAGCGCCCAGCGGGGGGGCCCAACAGATACGCAGTATTTT.

This clone was counted a single time. V and J are TRBV15 and TRBJ1-5; D is possibly TRBD1 (5 bases). V was shortened by 0 bases and J by 10 bases, with 10 bases between the two germline ends. The CDR3 covers 13 residues. Germline V gene data show CDR1 as LNHNV and CDR2 as YYDKDF (reference sequence). CDR3 amino acids: CATSRDWQGPQHF. The CDR3 coding sequence is TGTGCCACCAGCAGAGATTGGCAGGGCCCCCAGCATTTT.

V usage is TRBV11-2 and J usage is TRBJ1-1, with unresolved D. The CDR3 totals 14 residues. Germline V gene lookup returns CDR1 SGHAT and CDR2 FQNNGV. Trimming left V 1 base short and J 4 bases short, with 10 bases between. For the CDR3, the DNA is TGTGCCAGCAGCTTAGGAGGCAGCATCACTGAAGCTTTCTTT. Residues: CASSLGGSITEAFF.

The chain carries TRBV27 and TRBJ1-1, with unresolved D. The CDR3 contains 13 residues. The germline CDR1 and CDR2 sequences are MNHEY and SMNVEV (reference sequence). Trimming cost V 4 bases and J 0 bases, with 6 bases left between them. The CDR3 region has the DNA TGTGCCAGCAGTTCCATCATGAACACTGAAGCTTTCTTT. Amino acids: CASSSIMNTEAFF.

The chain employs TRBV9 and TRBJ2-7; perhaps TRBD2 as D (6 bases). The V gene's germline CDR1 is SGDLS and CDR2 YYNGEE. Trimming shortened V by 0 bases and J by 3 bases, and 13 bases separated the two germline ends. This CDR3 spans 15 amino acids. The CDR3 sequence: CASSVGGTPDYEQYF. The CDR3 coding sequence is TGTGCCAGCAGCGTAGGTGGGACTCCAGACTACGAGCAGTACTTC.

The chain employs TRBV6-5 and TRBJ1-6; D is ambiguous. The CDR3 is made up of 12 amino acids. The V and J ends lost 6 bases and 8 bases respectively, with 8 bases between them. CDR1 and CDR2 (germline): MNHEY, SVGAGI. The CDR3 region has the DNA TGTGCCAGCAGCCGACGGGATTCACCCCTCCACTTT. Protein sequence: CASSRRDSPLHF.

In its sample, this clone was seen a few times. The J gene is TRBJ1-2, the V gene TRBV11-2; possible D gene TRBD1, 5 bases. The CDR3 totals 15 residues. CDR1 and CDR2 from the germline V gene are SGHAT and FQNNGV. Trimming took 4 bases from V and 0 from J, leaving 12 bases between them. The DNA for the CDR3 is TGTGCCAGCAGCTCCGGTCAGGGTACTAACTATGGCTACACCTTC. It translates to CASSSGQGTNYGYTF.

V usage is TRBV7-9 and J usage is TRBJ2-5, with 10 bases that match TRBD2. The J segment lost 3 bases and the V segment lost 5 bases, leaving 6 bases of the junction unmatched. This CDR3 comprises 15 residues. The germline gives CDR1 SEHNR, CDR2 FQNEAQ (reference sequence). The CDR3 DNA reads TGTGCCAGCAGCCACTCCGGACTAGCGGAAGAGACCCAGTACTTC. The encoded protein is CASSHSGLAEETQYF.

The chain joins TRBV9 to TRBJ2-7, with D possibly being TRBD2 (5 bases). The CDR3 runs to 12 residues. V was shortened by 3 bases and J by 2 bases, with 6 bases between the two germline ends. Germline assignment: CDR1 SGDLS and CDR2 YYNGEE. CDR3 coding DNA: TGTGCCAGCAGCGGGAGGACCTACGAGCAGTACTTC. The encoded protein is CASSGRTYEQYF. Variable domain in full (rest from reference TRBV9 and TRBJ2-7): DSGVTQTPKHLITATGQRVTLRCSPRSGDLSVYWYQQSLDQGLQFLIQYYNGEERAKGNILERFSAQQFPDLHSELNLSSLELGDSALYFCASSGRTYEQYFGPGTRLTVT.

The CDR3 DNA reads as TGTGCCAGCAGTCGAATCACAGGGGGAGAAGGCTACACCTTC. Translating gives CASSRITGGEGYTF. The chain uses TRBV6-5 and TRBJ1-2; 8 nucleotides align to TRBD1. J lost 8 bases, V lost 5 bases, and 10 bases had no gene match. The V gene's germline CDR1 is MNHEY and CDR2 SVGAGI. CDR3 size: 14 residues.

The V gene is TRBV15, the J gene TRBJ1-2; TRBD1 agrees at 7 bases. CDR1 is LNHNV, CDR2 YYDKDF, per germline (reference sequence). The trim removed 2 bases at V and 4 bases at J, leaving 4 bases unmatched. CDR3 size: 14 residues. In DNA form, the CDR3 reads TGTGCCACCAGCAGACCGACAGGGTTCTATGGCTACACCTTC. This encodes CATSRPTGFYGYTF.

This clone was observed a handful of times. This chain joins TRBV7-8 and TRBJ1-2, with a weak D call TRBD1 (5 bases). Germline lookup yields CDR1 SGHVS and CDR2 FQNEAQ. V shed 5 bases and J shed 7 bases, with 17 bases lying between them. This CDR3 is 14 amino acids long. This CDR3 reads CASSPDRERGGYTF. The DNA of the CDR3 is TGTGCCAGCAGCCCGGACCGTGAAAGGGGTGGCTACACCTTC.

This chain links TRBV5-6 with TRBJ1-6; unclear D gene. Per the germline V gene, CDR1 is SGHDT and CDR2 is YYEEEE. The V end was cut by 4 bases, the J end by 0 bases, with 8 bases between. CDR3 length: 15 residues. CDR3 region: CASSPGYSYNSPLHF. The CDR3 DNA sequence: TGTGCCAGCAGCCCAGGATACTCCTATAATTCACCCCTCCACTTT.

This chain uses TRBV5-6 with TRBJ1-5, with 8 bases identical to TRBD1. Losses at the gene ends were 5 bases for V and 0 bases for J; bases not matched to a gene: 4. The CDR3 runs to 15 residues. Per germline, CDR1 SGHDT and CDR2 YYEEEE. CDR3 region: CASSMGTGSNQPQHF. DNA of the CDR3: TGTGCCAGCAGTATGGGGACAGGTAGCAATCAGCCCCAGCATTTT.

J is TRBJ1-2 and V is TRBV18; a weak D match, TRBD1 (5 bases). Germline loops: CDR1 KGHSH, CDR2 LQKENI. This CDR3 is built from 14 residues. V was cut by 0 bases and J by 4 bases, with 9 bases left in between. The CDR3 reads CASSPPNRSYGYTF. The CDR3, as DNA: TGTGCCAGCTCACCACCGAACAGGAGCTATGGCTACACCTTC.